The rows below give T cell receptor beta chains drawn from one sample of a study of T cell repertoires in cytomegalovirus infection. TCRdb processed the reads anew with MiXCR; each CDR3 protein has one entry. The table lists more than 650,000 distinct CDR3 sequences, 35% to 45% of them singletons, with around 3% in the top ten. The material sequenced was PBMCs. The source is a human donor in good health (CMV status not recorded). Some clones in this sample may be carry-over from other donors' samples. Both conserved end residues are trimmed from each CDR3. The D gene is left open where the match is weak.

d_call j_call v_call cdr3_aa
TRBD1 TRBJ1-1 TRBV7-2 ASSLPLGTAKWTEAF
. TRBJ1-5 TRBV28 ASSAIGRPQH
. TRBJ2-5 TRBV19 ASSPRTGYQETQY
. TRBJ2-3 TRBV14 ASGEGSTDTQY
TRBD2 TRBJ2-1 TRBV10-3 AIRSSGSNNEQF
. TRBJ2-2 TRBV4-1 ASSQDGGEITGELF
TRBD2 TRBJ2-1 TRBV11-2 ASSRGTSGRVSSYNEQF
TRBD1 TRBJ1-1 TRBV29-1 SVEGQGEVEAF
. TRBJ1-2 TRBV5-5 ASSLDPRRYGYT
. TRBJ1-6 TRBV7-3 ASSLDYNSPLH
TRBD1 TRBJ2-4 TRBV6-1 ASSRTGGDDIQY
TRBD1 TRBJ2-1 TRBV12-3/TRBV12-4 ASSLVDRGNEQF
. TRBJ1-1 TRBV2 ASRKTLRGLPDLNTEAF
TRBD2 TRBJ2-7 TRBV28 ASSVAGGPGEQY
TRBD2 TRBJ2-3 TRBV6-5 ASSHKAGVRDTQY
. TRBJ2-5 TRBV30 AWAVGGRETQY
. TRBJ2-1 TRBV27 ASSFSGVSYNEQF
. TRBJ2-7 TRBV7-8 ASSSGNWQY
. TRBJ1-1 TRBV5-6 ASSFSGRNTEAF
TRBD1 TRBJ1-5 TRBV18 ASSFGTGAGQPQH
. TRBJ2-7 TRBV11-1 ASSHNKETGTRDSYEQY
. TRBJ2-3 TRBV19 ASSGQITDTQY
. TRBJ2-7 TRBV5-1 ASSLERSTGTTYEQY
TRBD1 TRBJ2-2 TRBV7-9 ASSLQGANTGELF
. TRBJ2-3 TRBV2 ASSEAVGLADTQY
. TRBJ1-2 TRBV12-3/TRBV12-4 ASSLAGRGEFYGYT
TRBD1 TRBJ2-1 TRBV11-3 ASSLGIQGQGIRNEQF
TRBD1 TRBJ1-2 TRBV7-8 ASSRPGQGGYGYT
. TRBJ1-1 TRBV6-2/TRBV6-3 ASSSIAFNTEAF
. TRBJ2-5 TRBV12-3/TRBV12-4 ASSLAVLTKETQY
TRBD1 TRBJ1-2 TRBV19 ASTTIGTGKYGYT
. TRBJ2-6 TRBV7-2 ASSLGREVLT
TRBD2 TRBJ2-3 TRBV7-6 ASSLKLAEVGDTQY
. TRBJ2-7 TRBV12-3/TRBV12-4 ASRRGYEQY
TRBD2 TRBJ2-1 TRBV6-1 ASSGGRVPNNEQF
. TRBJ2-7 TRBV9 ASSRPGVGEQY
TRBD2 TRBJ2-5 TRBV2 ASIGRLAGIIGQETQY
TRBD2 TRBJ2-1 TRBV20-1 SASSLAGVLPF
TRBD2 TRBJ2-1 TRBV5-1 ASSLEVSGSNNEQF
. TRBJ2-3 TRBV7-9 ASSPQGGAVADTQY
TRBD1 TRBJ1-2 TRBV5-5 ASSAGQTNYGYT
. TRBJ2-5 TRBV19 ASSLGGTAETQY
TRBD1 TRBJ1-4 TRBV12-3/TRBV12-4 ASSHDRVREKLF
. TRBJ1-5 TRBV28 ASSLFRTNQPHH
TRBD1 TRBJ1-2 TRBV7-8 ASSLSRGLVGYT
. TRBJ2-7 TRBV6-5 ASSYSYRGWSYEQY
. TRBJ1-6 TRBV3-1 ASGRGIHNSPLH
TRBD2 TRBJ2-3 TRBV7-9 ASSLGASGRTDTQY
TRBD2 TRBJ2-1 TRBV6-1 ASRPPSGSQNEQF
. TRBJ1-5 TRBV5-6 ATHYRDAGGPQH
. TRBJ2-1 TRBV28 ASSPTPKERQF
. TRBJ2-7 TRBV7-9 ASSPRTVAYEQY
. TRBJ2-1 TRBV6-1 ASRKQGLEAEQF
TRBD1 TRBJ1-1 TRBV7-8 ASSLEGDRAEAF
. TRBJ2-3 TRBV27 ASSAAGVGTDTQY
. TRBJ2-3 TRBV29-1 SVEDRTPHGTDTQY
TRBD2 TRBJ2-1 TRBV7-6 ASSPGLAGSSYNEQF
. TRBJ1-2 TRBV28 ASSLGRSGVRYT
TRBD2 TRBJ2-3 TRBV28 ASSPSGTFTDTQY